Listed here are 2 T cell receptor beta chains from one sample, sequenced in a study of blood T cell repertoires in COVID-19. Only in-frame clones appear in the TCRdb table, and some are missing; sequencing was by immunoSEQ multiplex PCR. This repertoire shows about 530,000 clones, around nine tenths found once; its top ten account for around 7.8%. The sequencing input was peripheral blood. The receptors shown here come from a woman aged 45 to 65 with COVID-19, enrolled during active disease.

J is TRBJ1-1 and V is TRBV29-1; perhaps TRBD1 as D (5 bases). Germline assignment: CDR1 SQVTM and CDR2 ANQGSEA. Trimming took off 3 bases at V and 5 bases at J, with 13 bases between the two ends. There are 13 residues in the CDR3. The CDR3 here is CSVDVGGVTEAFF. The CDR3 nucleotides are TGCAGCGTTGACGTCGGGGGGGTGACTGAAGCTTTCTTT.

This rearrangement joins TRBV9 to TRBJ2-7; D might be TRBD2 (6 bases). The CDR3 covers 15 residues. Germline V gives CDR1 SGDLS, CDR2 YYNGEE. Trimming removed 0 bases at V and 0 bases at J, with 10 bases between. CDR3 residues: CASSVDGGPSYEQYF. In DNA form, the CDR3 reads TGTGCCAGCAGCGTAGATGGAGGGCCCTCCTACGAGCAGTACTTC.